These 2 T cell receptor beta chains were sequenced from one sample in a study of cytomegalovirus exposure and HLA in healthy donors. The PCR used 60 Vbeta and 13 Jbeta primers. Assay: immunoSEQ multiplex PCR; the TCRdb copy retains only in-frame clones and omits some. The sample records 150,000 to 200,000 clones, 84% being singletons. Sequencing input: PBMCs. The receptors originated from a girl between 5 and 17 years old in good health and CMV-seropositive.

V usage is TRBV5-1 and J usage is TRBJ1-1; D not resolved. This CDR3 has 13 amino acids. CDR1 is SGHRS and CDR2 is YFSETQ in the germline V gene. V was shortened by 2 bases and J by 2 bases, with 7 bases between the two germline ends. The CDR3 DNA is TGCGCCAGCAGCTTTAGTTCCAACACTGAAGCTTTCTTT. Amino acid sequence: CASSFSSNTEAFF.

This clone was recorded a few times. The chain links TRBV11-1 to TRBJ1-1, with TRBD1 as a possible D gene (6 bases). The CDR3 runs to 16 residues. CDR1 and CDR2 (germline): SGHAT, FQDESV (reference sequence). Trimming shortened V by 1 base and J by 4 bases, and 16 bases separated the two germline ends. As DNA, the CDR3 is TGTGCCAGCAGCTTAGATGTTGGGGGCGGGGGCACTGAAGCTTTCTTT. Amino acid sequence: CASSLDVGGGGTEAFF.